One sample yielded the 25 T cell receptor beta chains listed below, sequenced in a study of identical twins. MiXCR, applied by TCRdb to the 5' RACE reads, yields one record per CDR3 protein. The profile covers 640,000 or so distinct CDR3 sequences, with 5.5% to 6.5% appearing a single time and 1.5% to 2% taken by the ten largest. The source material was naive T cells sorted from blood. The receptor source for this set is a man aged 18 to 35 in good health.

Many counts were recorded for this clonotype. CDR3 in amino acids: CASSTSPRSYEQYF. The CDR3 DNA is TGTGCCAGCTCAACCTCCCCAAGGTCCTACGAGCAGTACTTC. The chain carries TRBV18 and TRBJ2-7; D unclear. Germline lookup yields CDR1 KGHSH and CDR2 LQKENI. The CDR3 contains 14 residues. The V gene lost 5 bases and the J gene lost 1 base, with 12 bases spanning the gap.

The sample holds many counts of this clonotype. The rearrangement uses TRBV9 and TRBJ2-2; D call uncertain. The CDR3 totals 14 residues. Germline V gene sequence: CDR1 SGDLS, CDR2 YYNGEE. V was shortened by 0 bases and J by 1 base, with 4 bases between the two germline ends. CDR3 protein: CASSVEVNTGELFF. CDR3 in DNA: TGTGCCAGCAGCGTAGAGGTGAACACCGGGGAGCTGTTTTTT.

Ten or more counts support this clonotype. This rearrangement joins TRBV12-3 or TRBV12-4 to TRBJ2-3; 7 nucleotides align to TRBD2. The CDR3 consists of 13 residues. V lost 9 bases, J lost 2 bases, and 5 bases stayed unmatched. CDR3 sequence reads: CASGAGDTDTQYF. The CDR3 region has the DNA TGTGCCAGTGGGGCGGGAGACACAGATACGCAGTATTTT.

The table lists this clonotype with a few counts. The V call is TRBV15, the J call TRBJ2-7; D is tentatively TRBD1 or TRBD2 (5 bases each). The CDR3 loop spans 15 amino acids. CDR1 and CDR2 (germline): LNHNV, YYDKDF (reference sequence). Trimming shortened V by 5 bases and J by 2 bases, and 16 bases separated the two germline ends. The chain's CDR3 is CATSPHRDPAYEQYV. The CDR3, as DNA: TGTGCCACCAGCCCCCACCGGGACCCGGCCTACGAGCAGTACGTC.

The gene calls are TRBV6-2 or TRBV6-3 and TRBJ2-7; the D gene is possibly TRBD2 (5 bases). Trimming took 9 bases from V and 3 from J, leaving 9 bases between them. The germline V gene encodes CDR1 MNHEY and CDR2 SVGEGT. The CDR3 spans 11 residues. In DNA form, the CDR3 reads TGTGCCAGTACTACTAGCTACGAGCAGTACTTC. Its protein is CASTTSYEQYF.

Many counts were recorded for this clonotype. CDR3 sequence reads: CSASEFGETGELFF. In DNA, the CDR3 is TGCAGTGCTAGTGAATTTGGAGAGACCGGGGAGCTGTTTTTT. V and J are TRBV20-1 and TRBJ2-2; no clear D gene. This CDR3 is built from 14 residues. Germline CDR1 DFQATT, CDR2 SNEGSKA (reference sequence). Trimming removed 3 bases from V and 5 bases from J, with 13 bases in between.

V is TRBV12-3 or TRBV12-4 and J is TRBJ2-1; no clear D. The germline V and J ends were trimmed by 5 bases and 5 bases, with 7 bases remaining between them. The CDR3 spans 12 residues. The CDR3 reads CASSSRHNEQFF. CDR3 coding DNA: TGTGCCAGCAGTAGCAGACACAATGAGCAGTTCTTC.

The table lists this clonotype with a few counts. V gene TRBV7-2 combines with J gene TRBJ1-2; maybe TRBD1 (5 bases). The V end was cut by 6 bases, the J end by 4 bases, with 18 bases between. Germline V gene data show CDR1 as SGHTA and CDR2 as FQGNSA. The CDR3 sequence is 15 residues long. The CDR3 DNA sequence: TGTGCCAGCAGTTTCTACCGACAGTTCTTCTATGGCTACACCTTC. Amino acids: CASSFYRQFFYGYTF.

This clonotype turned up a few times. V usage is TRBV5-6 and J usage is TRBJ2-5; no clear D. Germline V gives CDR1 SGHDT, CDR2 YYEEEE. The CDR3 is 15 residues long. Trimming took off 2 bases at V and 0 bases at J, with 11 bases between the two ends. The CDR3 protein is CASSFRLLNQETQYF. The CDR3 DNA reads as TGTGCCAGCAGCTTCCGACTCTTAAACCAAGAGACCCAGTACTTC. Drawing the rest from reference TRBV5-6 and TRBJ2-5, the complete variable domain is DAGVTQSPTHLIKTRGQQVTLRCSPKSGHDTVSWYQQALGQGPQFIFQYYEEEERQRGNFPDRFSGHQFPNYSSELNVNALLLGDSALYLCASSFRLLNQETQYFGPGTRLLVL.

This clonotype was recorded many times. The chain employs TRBV14 and TRBJ2-1; perhaps TRBD2 as D (5 bases). This CDR3 has 14 residues. Germline-derived CDR1 and CDR2 are SGHDN and FVKESK. V was pared by 4 bases and J by 9 bases, with 16 bases between. The CDR3 here is CASSPSRASAEQFF. The CDR3 nucleotides are TGTGCCAGCAGCCCCTCGAGGGCGTCTGCTGAGCAGTTCTTC.

This clonotype was seen many times. V is TRBV5-1 and J is TRBJ2-1; a possible D gene is TRBD1 (6 bases). Trimming shortened V by 4 bases and J by 4 bases, and 9 bases separated the two germline ends. The CDR3 loop spans 13 amino acids. Germline loops: CDR1 SGHRS, CDR2 YFSETQ. The CDR3 sequence is CASSAGTYNEQFF. CDR3 coding DNA: TGCGCCAGCAGCGCTGGGACATACAATGAGCAGTTCTTC.

The chain joins TRBV7-2 to TRBJ1-4; D is unresolved. V lost 0 bases to trimming and J lost 6 bases, with 11 bases between them. CDR1 is SGHTA and CDR2 is FQGNSA in the germline V gene. The length of the CDR3 is 15 residues. The CDR3: CASSLAGIGHEKLFF. CDR3 DNA: TGTGCCAGCAGCTTAGCGGGGATAGGGCATGAAAAACTGTTTTTT.

The J gene is TRBJ1-1, the V gene TRBV21-1; the table gives TRBD1 as D, unverified against the DNA. TRBV21-1 is listed as a pseudogene. The CDR3 is made up of 15 amino acids. CDR3 DNA sequence: TGTGCCAGCAGCCCCCACGGACAGGTGAACACTGAAGCTTTCTTT. This translates into CASSPHGQVNTEAFF.

The chain combines TRBV5-1 with TRBJ2-5, with a weak D call TRBD2 (6 bases). Looked up from germline, CDR1 is SGHRS and CDR2 is YFSETQ. V was cut by 0 bases and J by 5 bases, with 14 bases left in between. The CDR3 loop spans 15 amino acids. The DNA of the CDR3 is TGCGCCAGCAGCTTGGTCGGAGGGGAAGGGGAGACCCAGTACTTC. The encoded protein is CASSLVGGEGETQYF.

This rearrangement joins TRBV7-6 to TRBJ2-7; tentatively, D is TRBD2 (5 bases). V lost 3 bases, J lost 6 bases, and 15 bases lay in between. Germline V gene sequence: CDR1 SGHVS, CDR2 FNYEAQ. The CDR3 covers 14 residues. For the CDR3, the DNA is TGTGCCAGCAGCTTCGGAGCGGCGCAGCCCGAGCAGTACGTC. It codes for CASSFGAAQPEQYV.

This clonotype was counted only a few times. V usage is TRBV28 and J usage is TRBJ2-2; either TRBD1 or TRBD2 may fit D (5 bases each). The CDR3 is 17 residues long. CDR1 is MDHEN and CDR2 is SYDVKM in the germline V gene. The ends were cut back, 4 bases at V and 2 bases at J, with 17 bases in the middle. The CDR3 region has the DNA TGTGCCAGCAGTTCCCCAATGGGGGTGTTAAACACCGGGGAGCTGTTTTTT. This codes for CASSSPMGVLNTGELFF.

This clonotype was picked up a small number of times. The chain employs TRBV5-6 and TRBJ1-5, with 10 positions matching TRBD1. The CDR3 extends over 15 amino acids. V dropped 4 bases and J dropped 7; count of bases not matched to a gene: 8. The germline V gene encodes CDR1 SGHDT and CDR2 YYEEEE. The CDR3 nucleotides read TGTGCCAGCAGCCGAGACAGGGGGCGAAGCCAGCCCCAGCATTTT. Amino acid sequence: CASSRDRGRSQPQHF.

The table lists this clonotype with a few counts. The chain uses TRBV6-2 or TRBV6-3 and TRBJ2-7, with 9 bases lining up with TRBD2. V shed 7 bases, J shed 2 bases, and the junction held 3 bases outside the gene matches. The CDR3 spans 13 residues. From germline, CDR1 is MNHEY and CDR2 SVGEGT. The chain's CDR3 is CASMTSGTYEQYF. CDR3 DNA sequence: TGTGCCAGCATGACTAGCGGAACCTACGAGCAGTACTTC.

This clonotype was detected ten times or more. The chain has TRBV5-1 and TRBJ1-1; 7 bases fit TRBD1. The V gene's germline CDR1 is SGHRS and CDR2 YFSETQ. This CDR3 spans 15 amino acids. The junction had 8 bases not matched to a gene; V was cut back by 2 bases and J by 4 bases. CDR3 region: CASSFRTGRGTEAFF. DNA of the CDR3: TGCGCCAGCAGCTTCCGGACAGGTCGGGGCACTGAAGCTTTCTTT.

The chain links TRBV20-1 to TRBJ2-7, with 7 bases fitting TRBD1. CDR3 size: 16 residues. Germline CDR1 DFQATT, CDR2 SNEGSKA (reference sequence). The J segment lost 6 bases and the V segment lost 0 bases, leaving 14 bases of the junction unmatched. CDR3 nucleotides: TGCAGTGCTAGAGATCTAAACGGCAGGGGGTCCATCGAGCAGTACTTC. Translated: CSARDLNGRGSIEQYF.

This clonotype has more than one count but fewer than ten. The chain is built from TRBV5-1 and TRBJ2-5; D not certain. The CDR3 has 15 amino acids. The germline V and J ends were trimmed by 0 bases and 3 bases, with 12 bases remaining between them. Looked up from germline, CDR1 is SGHRS and CDR2 is YFSETQ. The CDR3 DNA reads as TGCGCCAGCAGCTTGGGGAGTCAAAAAAAAGAGACCCAGTACTTC. Translated: CASSLGSQKKETQYF.

This clonotype came up many times. For the CDR3, the DNA is TGCAGTGCTAGCGGGAGGGTACGTGAGCAGTTCTTC. It yields the protein CSASGRVREQFF. This rearrangement joins TRBV20-1 to TRBJ2-1; 8 bases fit TRBD2. CDR1 DFQATT and CDR2 SNEGSKA come from the germline V gene (reference sequence). The CDR3 length is 12 residues. The V and J ends lost 3 bases and 9 bases, in that order; junction bases with no gene match: 4.

There are many counts of this clonotype. The V gene is TRBV27, the J gene TRBJ1-1, with 7 bases lining up with TRBD1. With 5 bases clipped from V and 2 bases from J, the junction kept 8 bases outside the gene matches. Germline V gene data show CDR1 as MNHEY and CDR2 as SMNVEV (reference sequence). The CDR3 is made up of 15 amino acids. The CDR3 bases are TGTGCCAGCAGTCTCTCCGGGACAGCCAACACTGAAGCTTTCTTT. It yields the protein CASSLSGTANTEAFF.

This clonotype appeared a few times. The chain couples TRBV14 to TRBJ1-1; TRBD1 agrees at 10 bases. The J segment lost 1 base and the V segment lost 0 bases, leaving 5 bases of the junction unmatched. CDR3 length: 17 amino acids. The V gene's germline CDR1 is SGHDN and CDR2 FVKESK. The DNA for the CDR3 is TGTGCCAGCAGCCAAGAGGGTTGGGACAGGGGGAACACTGAAGCTTTCTTT. The encoded protein is CASSQEGWDRGNTEAFF. The variable domain in full, completed from reference TRBV14 and TRBJ1-1, reads EAGVTQFPSHSVIEKGQTVTLRCDPISGHDNLYWYRRVMGKEIKFLLHFVKESKQDESGMPNNRFLAERTGGTYSTLKVQPAELEDSGVYFCASSQEGWDRGNTEAFFGQGTRLTVV.

The chain links TRBV5-1 to TRBJ2-3, with TRBD2 as a possible D gene (6 bases). Deletions cut 0 bases from V and 3 bases from J, with 14 bases between. Germline V gene sequence: CDR1 SGHRS, CDR2 YFSETQ. The CDR3 runs 16 residues. CDR3 nucleotide sequence: TGCGCCAGCAGCTTGGGACCCGGTGGGGGGACAGATACGCAGTATTTT. Protein product: CASSLGPGGGTDTQYF.